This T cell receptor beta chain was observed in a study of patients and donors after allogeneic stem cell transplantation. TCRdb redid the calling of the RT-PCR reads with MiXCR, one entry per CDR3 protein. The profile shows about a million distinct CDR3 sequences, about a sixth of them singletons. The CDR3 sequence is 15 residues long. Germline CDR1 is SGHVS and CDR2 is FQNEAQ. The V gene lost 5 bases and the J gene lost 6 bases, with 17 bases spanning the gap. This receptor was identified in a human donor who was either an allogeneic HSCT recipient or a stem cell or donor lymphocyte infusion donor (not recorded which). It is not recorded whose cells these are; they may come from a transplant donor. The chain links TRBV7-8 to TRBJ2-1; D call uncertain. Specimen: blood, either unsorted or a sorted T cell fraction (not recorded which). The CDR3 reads CASSNDLLQPNEQFF. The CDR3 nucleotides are TGTGCCAGCAGCAATGACCTACTTCAGCCCAATGAGCAGTTCTTC.